This T cell receptor (beta chain) was found in a study of response to subunit inactivated influenza vaccine. The CDR3 consists of 16 residues. In germline, CDR1 is LGHNA, CDR2 YNFKEQ. The trim removed 4 bases at V and 4 bases at J, leaving 6 bases unmatched. TCRdb re-called the RT-PCR reads with MiXCR, one entry per CDR3 protein. The sample lists hundreds of thousands of distinct CDR3 sequences, around 22% seen once, with about a tenth in the top ten. The TCR comes from a man between 50 and 70 years old who received an inactivated influenza vaccine. The sequences come from PBMCs from blood, collected approximately 22 months after vaccination. The chain uses TRBV4-2 and TRBJ2-1; 11 bases are shared with TRBD2. CDR3 in amino acids: CASSLVAGGGYNEQFF. CDR3 in DNA: TGTGCCAGCAGCCTCGTAGCGGGGGGGGGATACAATGAGCAGTTCTTC.